The T cell receptor beta chain under discussion was sequenced for a study of OX40 agonist ivuxolimab in advanced cancers. Study-wide background: Patients received ivuxolimab, an intravenous treatment, every 2 weeks at 0.01 to 10 mg/kg. Participants averaged about 60 years of age (range about 23 to 80) and were roughly 80% male.

The germline V gene encodes CDR1 MNHNY and CDR2 SVGAGI (reference sequence). V was pared by 8 bases and J by 5 bases, with 22 bases between. This CDR3 is 15 amino acids long. Assay: immunoSEQ multiplex PCR; the TCRdb copy retains only in-frame clones and omits some. Of about 61,000 clones in the sample, 87% were seen once. The sequence was collected from an adult with an advanced solid tumor such as melanoma, head and neck, liver or kidney cancer. V gene TRBV6-6 combines with J gene TRBJ2-7, with D perhaps TRBD1 (6 bases). Sequences were derived from CD4+ or CD8+ T cells sorted from blood, sampled in a trial of the OX40 agonist ivuxolimab. Here the CDR3 DNA reads TGTGCCAGCTTGCAGGCAGGGGCGTCCACCGACGAGCAGTACTTC. Protein product: CASLQAGASTDEQYF.